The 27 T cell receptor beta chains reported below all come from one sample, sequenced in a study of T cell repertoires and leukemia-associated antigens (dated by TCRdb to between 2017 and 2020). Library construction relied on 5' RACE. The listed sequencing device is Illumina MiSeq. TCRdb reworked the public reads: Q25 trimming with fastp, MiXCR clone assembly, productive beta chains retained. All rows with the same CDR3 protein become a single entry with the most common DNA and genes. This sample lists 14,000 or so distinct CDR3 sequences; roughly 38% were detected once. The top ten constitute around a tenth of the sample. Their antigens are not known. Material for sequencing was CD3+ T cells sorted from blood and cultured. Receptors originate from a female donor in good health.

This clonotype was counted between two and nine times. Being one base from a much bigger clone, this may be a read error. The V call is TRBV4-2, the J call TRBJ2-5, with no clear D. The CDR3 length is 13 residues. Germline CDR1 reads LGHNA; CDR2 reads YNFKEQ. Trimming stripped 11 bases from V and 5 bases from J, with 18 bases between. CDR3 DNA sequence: TGTGCCGGCGGCCAAGAACGTCGGGAGACCCAGTACTTC. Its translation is CAGGQERRETQYF.

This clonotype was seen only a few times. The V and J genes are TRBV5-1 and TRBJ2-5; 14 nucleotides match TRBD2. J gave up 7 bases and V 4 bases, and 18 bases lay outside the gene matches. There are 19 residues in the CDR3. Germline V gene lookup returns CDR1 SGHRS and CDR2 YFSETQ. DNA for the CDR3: TGCGCCAGCAGCCCGACTGACCTCAGGACTAGCGGGAGGCTTGCGACCCAGTACTTC. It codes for CASSPTDLRTSGRLATQYF.

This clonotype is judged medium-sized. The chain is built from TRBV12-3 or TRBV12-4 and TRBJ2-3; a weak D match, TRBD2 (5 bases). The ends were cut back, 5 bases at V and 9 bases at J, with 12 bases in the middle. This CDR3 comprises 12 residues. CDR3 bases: TGTGCCAGCAGTCCTGACTACGGGACGCAGTATTTT. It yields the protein CASSPDYGTQYF.

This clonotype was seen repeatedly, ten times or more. The CDR3 sequence: CASSSPRTSGSAPAKNIQYF. DNA for the CDR3: TGTGCCAGCAGCTCCCCCCGGACTAGCGGGAGTGCGCCAGCCAAAAACATTCAGTACTTC. The chain couples TRBV7-9 to TRBJ2-4; 13 nucleotides line up with TRBD2. The CDR3 runs to 20 residues. The junction had 12 bases not matched to a gene; V was cut back by 4 bases and J by 0 bases. Germline lookup yields CDR1 SEHNR and CDR2 FQNEAQ (reference sequence).

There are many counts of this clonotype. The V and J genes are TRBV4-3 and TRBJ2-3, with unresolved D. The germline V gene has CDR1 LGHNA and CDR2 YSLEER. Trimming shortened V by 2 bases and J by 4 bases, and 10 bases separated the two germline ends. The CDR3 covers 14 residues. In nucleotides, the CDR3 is TGCGCCAGCAGCCAACAGAGACACCCAGATACGCAGTATTTT. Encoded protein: CASSQQRHPDTQYF.

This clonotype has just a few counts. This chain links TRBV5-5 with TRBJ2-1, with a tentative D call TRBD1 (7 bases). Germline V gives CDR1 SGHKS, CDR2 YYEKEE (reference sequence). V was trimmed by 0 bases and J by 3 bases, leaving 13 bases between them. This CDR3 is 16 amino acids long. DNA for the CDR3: TGTGCCAGCAGCTTGGATGCGGGACAGTTCTACAATGAGCAGTTCTTC. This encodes CASSLDAGQFYNEQFF. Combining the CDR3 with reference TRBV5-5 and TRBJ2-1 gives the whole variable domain DAGVTQSPTHLIKTRGQQVTLRCSPISGHKSVSWYQQVLGQGPQFIFQYYEKEERGRGNFPDRFSARQFPNYSSELNVNALLLGDSALYLCASSLDAGQFYNEQFFGPGTRLTVL.

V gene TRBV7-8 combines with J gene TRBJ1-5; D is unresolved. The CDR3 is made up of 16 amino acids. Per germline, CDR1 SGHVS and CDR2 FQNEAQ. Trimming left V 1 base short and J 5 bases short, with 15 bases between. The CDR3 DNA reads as TGTGCCAGCAGCTTAGTTAGCTGGAGGCCAGATCAGCCCCAGCATTTT. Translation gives CASSLVSWRPDQPQHF. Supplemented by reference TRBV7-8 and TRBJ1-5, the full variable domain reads GAGVSQSPRYKVAKRGQDVALRCDPISGHVSLFWYQQALGQGPEFLTYFQNEAQLDKSGLPSDRFFAERPEGSVSTLKIQRTQQEDSAVYLCASSLVSWRPDQPQHFGDGTRLSIL.

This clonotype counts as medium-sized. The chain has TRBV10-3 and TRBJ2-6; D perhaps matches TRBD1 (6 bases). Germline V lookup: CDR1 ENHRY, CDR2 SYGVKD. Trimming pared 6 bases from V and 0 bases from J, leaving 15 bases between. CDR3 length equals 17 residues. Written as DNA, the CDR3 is TGTGCCATCAGGGGGGAGACAGGTAGCTCTGGGGCCAACGTCCTGACTTTC. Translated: CAIRGETGSSGANVLTF.

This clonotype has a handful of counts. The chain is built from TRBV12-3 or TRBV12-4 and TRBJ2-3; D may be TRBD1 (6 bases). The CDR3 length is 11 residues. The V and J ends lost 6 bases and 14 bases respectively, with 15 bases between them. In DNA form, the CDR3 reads TGTGCCAGCAGGGACACAGGGAGAACGTATTTT. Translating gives CASRDTGRTYF.

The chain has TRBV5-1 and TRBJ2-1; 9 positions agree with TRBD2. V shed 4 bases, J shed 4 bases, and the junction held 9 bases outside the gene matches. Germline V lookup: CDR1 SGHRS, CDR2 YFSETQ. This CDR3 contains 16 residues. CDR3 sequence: CASSPEALAGYNEQFF. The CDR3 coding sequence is TGCGCCAGCAGCCCGGAGGCCCTAGCGGGATACAATGAGCAGTTCTTC.

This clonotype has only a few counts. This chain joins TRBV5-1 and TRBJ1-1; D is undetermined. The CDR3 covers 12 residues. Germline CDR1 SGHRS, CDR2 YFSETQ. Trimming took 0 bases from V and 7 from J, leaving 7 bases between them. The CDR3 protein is CASSLAQNEAFF. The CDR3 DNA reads TGCGCCAGCAGCTTGGCCCAGAATGAAGCTTTCTTT.

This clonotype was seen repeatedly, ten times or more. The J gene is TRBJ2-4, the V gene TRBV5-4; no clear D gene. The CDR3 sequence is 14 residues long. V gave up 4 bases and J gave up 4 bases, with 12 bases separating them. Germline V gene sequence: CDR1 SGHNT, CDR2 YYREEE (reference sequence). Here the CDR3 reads CASSNWASKNIQYF. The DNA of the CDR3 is TGTGCCAGCAGCAACTGGGCCAGTAAAAACATTCAGTACTTC.

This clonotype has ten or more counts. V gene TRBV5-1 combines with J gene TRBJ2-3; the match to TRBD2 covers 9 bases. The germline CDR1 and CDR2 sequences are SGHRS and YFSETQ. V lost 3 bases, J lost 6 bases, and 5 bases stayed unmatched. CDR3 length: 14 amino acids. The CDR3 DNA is TGCGCCAGCAGCTCCGAACTAGCGGGCGATACGCAGTATTTT. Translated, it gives CASSSELAGDTQYF. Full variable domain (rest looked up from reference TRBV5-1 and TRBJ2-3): KAGVTQTPRYLIKTRGQQVTLSCSPISGHRSVSWYQQTPGQGLQFLFEYFSETQRNKGNFPGRFSGRQFSNSRSEMNVSTLELGDSALYLCASSSELAGDTQYFGPGTRLTVL.

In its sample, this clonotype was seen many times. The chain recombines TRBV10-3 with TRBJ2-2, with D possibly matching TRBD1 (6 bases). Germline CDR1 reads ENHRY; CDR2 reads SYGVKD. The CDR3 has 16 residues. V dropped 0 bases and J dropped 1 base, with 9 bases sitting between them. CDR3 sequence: CAISESWTENTGELFF. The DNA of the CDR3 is TGTGCCATCAGTGAGTCGTGGACAGAGAACACCGGGGAGCTGTTTTTT.

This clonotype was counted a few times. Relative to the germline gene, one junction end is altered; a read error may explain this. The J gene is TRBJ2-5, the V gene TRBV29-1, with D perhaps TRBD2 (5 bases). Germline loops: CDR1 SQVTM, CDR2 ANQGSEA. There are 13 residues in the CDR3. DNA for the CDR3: TGCGGCGTTGAGGTCGGGCGCCGGGATACCCAGTACTTC. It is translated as CGVEVGRRDTQYF.

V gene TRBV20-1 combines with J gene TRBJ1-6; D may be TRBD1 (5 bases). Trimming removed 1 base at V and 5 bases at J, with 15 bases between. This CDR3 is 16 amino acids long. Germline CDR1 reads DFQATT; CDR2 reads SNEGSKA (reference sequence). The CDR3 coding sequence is TGCAGTGCTAGAGGGGGCACTTCGGGCGATAATTCACCCCTCCACTTT. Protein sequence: CSARGGTSGDNSPLHF.

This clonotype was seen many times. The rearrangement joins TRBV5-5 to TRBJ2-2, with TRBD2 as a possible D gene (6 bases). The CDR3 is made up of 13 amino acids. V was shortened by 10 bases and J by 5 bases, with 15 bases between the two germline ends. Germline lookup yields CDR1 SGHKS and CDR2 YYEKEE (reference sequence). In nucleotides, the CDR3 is TGTGCCGGTCAGGGAGGCTGGACCGGGGAGCTGTTTTTT. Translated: CAGQGGWTGELFF.

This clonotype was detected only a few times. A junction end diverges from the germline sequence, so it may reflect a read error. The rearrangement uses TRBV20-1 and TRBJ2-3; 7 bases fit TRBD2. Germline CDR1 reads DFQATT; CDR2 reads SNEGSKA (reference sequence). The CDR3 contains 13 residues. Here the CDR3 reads CSAAPGGGDAQYF. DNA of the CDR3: TGCAGTGCCGCGCCGGGAGGTGGAGATGCGCAGTATTTC.

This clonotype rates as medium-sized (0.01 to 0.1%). The CDR3 DNA follows: TGTGCCAGCAGTTTAGGGGTCCACGAGCAGTACTTC. Translation gives CASSLGVHEQYF. This chain joins TRBV12-3 or TRBV12-4 and TRBJ2-7; D gene unclear. CDR3 size: 12 residues. V gave up 1 base and J gave up 5 bases, with 6 bases separating them.

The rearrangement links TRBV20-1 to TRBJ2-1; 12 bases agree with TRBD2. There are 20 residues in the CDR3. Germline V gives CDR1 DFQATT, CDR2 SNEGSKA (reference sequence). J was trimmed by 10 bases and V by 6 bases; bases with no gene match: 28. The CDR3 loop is CSARIRQGALRLAGEREQFF. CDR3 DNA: TGCAGTGCAAGGATAAGGCAGGGGGCCCTACGACTAGCGGGAGAACGGGAGCAGTTCTTC.

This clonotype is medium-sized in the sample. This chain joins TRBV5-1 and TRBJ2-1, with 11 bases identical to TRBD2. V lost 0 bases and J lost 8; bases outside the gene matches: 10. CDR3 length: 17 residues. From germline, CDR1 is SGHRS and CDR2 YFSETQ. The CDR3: CASSLGLTSGSRDEQFF. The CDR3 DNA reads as TGCGCCAGCAGCTTGGGGCTAACTAGCGGGAGTCGCGATGAGCAGTTCTTC.

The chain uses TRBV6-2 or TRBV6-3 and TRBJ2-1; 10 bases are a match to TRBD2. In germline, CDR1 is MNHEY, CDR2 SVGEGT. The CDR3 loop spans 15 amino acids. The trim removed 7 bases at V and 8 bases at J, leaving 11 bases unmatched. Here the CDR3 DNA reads TGTGCCAGCACCTTAGCGGGAGGCCCTACGGATGAGCAGTTCTTC. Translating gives CASTLAGGPTDEQFF.

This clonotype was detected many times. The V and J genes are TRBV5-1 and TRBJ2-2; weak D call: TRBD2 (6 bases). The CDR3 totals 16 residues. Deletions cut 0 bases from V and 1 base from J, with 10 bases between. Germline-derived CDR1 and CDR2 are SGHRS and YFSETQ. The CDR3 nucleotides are TGCGCCAGCAGCTTGGAGGCGGAGGGGAACACCGGGGAGCTGTTTTTT. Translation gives CASSLEAEGNTGELFF.

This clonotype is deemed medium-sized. In DNA form, the CDR3 reads TGTGCCAGCAGTAGGGGCTCTGGGGCCAACGTCCTGACTTTC. Translated: CASSRGSGANVLTF. The rearrangement links TRBV2 to TRBJ2-6; D may be TRBD1 (5 bases). V lost 5 bases to trimming and J lost 0 bases, with 5 bases between them. The CDR3 consists of 14 residues. Germline lookup yields CDR1 SNHLY and CDR2 FYNNEI.

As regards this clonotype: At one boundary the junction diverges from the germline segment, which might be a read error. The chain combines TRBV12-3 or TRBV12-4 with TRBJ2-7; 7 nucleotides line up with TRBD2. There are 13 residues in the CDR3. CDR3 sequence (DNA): TGCGCCAGCAGAATTACTAGCGCCTACGAGCAGTACTTC. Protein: CASRITSAYEQYF.

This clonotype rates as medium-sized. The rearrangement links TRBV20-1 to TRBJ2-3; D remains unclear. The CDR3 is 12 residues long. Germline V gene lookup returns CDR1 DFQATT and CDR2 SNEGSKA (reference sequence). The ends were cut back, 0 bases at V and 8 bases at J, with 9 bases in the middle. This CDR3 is CSARDVTVTQYF. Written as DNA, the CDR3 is TGCAGTGCTAGAGATGTAACGGTTACGCAGTATTTT.

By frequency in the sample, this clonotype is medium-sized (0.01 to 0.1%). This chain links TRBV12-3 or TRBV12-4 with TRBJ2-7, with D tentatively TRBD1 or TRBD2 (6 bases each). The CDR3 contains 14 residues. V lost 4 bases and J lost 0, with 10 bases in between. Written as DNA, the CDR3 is TGTGCCAGCAGTTGGGGGGCCAGCTCCTACGAGCAGTACTTC. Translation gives CASSWGASSYEQYF.